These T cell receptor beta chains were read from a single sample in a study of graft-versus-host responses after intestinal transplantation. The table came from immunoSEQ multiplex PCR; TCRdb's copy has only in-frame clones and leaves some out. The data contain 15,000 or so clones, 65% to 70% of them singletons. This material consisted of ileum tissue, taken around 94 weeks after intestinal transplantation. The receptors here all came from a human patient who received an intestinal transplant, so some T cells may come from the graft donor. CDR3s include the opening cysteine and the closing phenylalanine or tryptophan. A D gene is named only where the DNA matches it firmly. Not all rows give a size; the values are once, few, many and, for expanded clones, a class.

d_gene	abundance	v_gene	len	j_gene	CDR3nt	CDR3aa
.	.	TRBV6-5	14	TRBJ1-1	TGTGCCAGCAGTTACCTGGAGGGACGGACTGAAGCTTTCTTT	CASSYLEGRTEAFF
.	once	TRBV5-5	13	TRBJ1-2	TGTGCCAGCAGCCCTGGGAGTGCCTATGGCTACACCTTC	CASSPGSAYGYTF
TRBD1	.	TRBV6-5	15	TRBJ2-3	TGTGCCAGCAGTTCCAGGACAGGGTACACAGATACGCAGTATTTT	CASSSRTGYTDTQYF
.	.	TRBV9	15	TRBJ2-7	TGTGCCAGCAGCGTAGACGCCTCCGGCGGCTACGAGCAGTACTTC	CASSVDASGGYEQYF
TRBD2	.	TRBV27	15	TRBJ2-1	TGTGCCAGCAGTTCCAAGGGTTGGGGGGGGAATGAGCAGTTCTTC	CASSSKGWGGNEQFF
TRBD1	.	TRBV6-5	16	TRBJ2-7	TGTGCCAGCAGTTACTCATCGGGACAGGGGATCTACGAGCAGTACTTC	CASSYSSGQGIYEQYF
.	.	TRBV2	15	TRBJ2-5	TGTGCCAGCAGTGAAAACCGAGAACTCCAAGAGACCCAGTACTTC	CASSENRELQETQYF
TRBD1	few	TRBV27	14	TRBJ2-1	TGTGCCAGCAGGGGACAGGGTGGATACAATGAGCAGTTCTTC	CASRGQGGYNEQFF
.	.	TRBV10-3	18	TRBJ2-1	TGTGCCATCAGTGACGGAGGTGAAGGATTAAGCTCCTACAATGAGCAGTTCTTC	CAISDGGEGLSSYNEQFF
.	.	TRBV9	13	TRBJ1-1	TGTGCCAGCAGCGTATCAGGGAACACTGAAGCTTTCTTT	CASSVSGNTEAFF
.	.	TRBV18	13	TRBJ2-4	TGTGCCAGCTCCCGTCTAGCCAAAAACATTCAGTACTTC	CASSRLAKNIQYF
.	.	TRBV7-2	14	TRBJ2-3	TGTGCCAGCAGCCCGGTACTAAACACAGATACGCAGTATTTT	CASSPVLNTDTQYF
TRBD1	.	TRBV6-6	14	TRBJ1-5	TGTGCCAGCAGATCAGGGGGTGCGGATCAGCCCCAGCATTTT	CASRSGGADQPQHF
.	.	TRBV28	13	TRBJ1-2	TGTGCCAGCAGTAGTGAGTCTCCCGCTGGCTACACCTTC	CASSSESPAGYTF
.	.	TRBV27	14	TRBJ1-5	TGTGCCAGCAGTTCCCGACAGACCTATCAGCCCCAGCATTTT	CASSSRQTYQPQHF
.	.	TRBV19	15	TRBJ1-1	TGTGCCAGTAGTATGAGGACAGCCGAGTTCACTGAAGCTTTCTTT	CASSMRTAEFTEAFF
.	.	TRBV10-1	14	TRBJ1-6	TGCGCCAGCAGCTCCCGGCGGGATAATTCACCCCTCCACTTT	CASSSRRDNSPLHF
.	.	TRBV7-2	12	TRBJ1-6	TGTGCCAGCAGCTCAGGGGATTCACCCCTCCACTTT	CASSSGDSPLHF
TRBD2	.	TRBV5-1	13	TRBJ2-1	TGCGCCTCCAGACTAGCGGGCGCTACAGAGCAGTTCTTC	CASRLAGATEQFF
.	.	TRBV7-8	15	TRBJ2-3	TGTGCCAGCAGCTTAACTAGAGTTGGCACAGATACGCAGTATTTT	CASSLTRVGTDTQYF
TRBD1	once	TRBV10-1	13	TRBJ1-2	TGCGCCAGCAGTGGGACAGGGACCTATGGCTACACCTTC	CASSGTGTYGYTF
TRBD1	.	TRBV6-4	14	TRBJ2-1	TGTGCCAGCAGCCCTAGACAGGGGGCGGATGAGCAGTTCTTC	CASSPRQGADEQFF
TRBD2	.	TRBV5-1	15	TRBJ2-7	TGCGCCAGCAGCCGTAGCGGGGGTCTTCCCTACGAGCAGTACTTC	CASSRSGGLPYEQYF
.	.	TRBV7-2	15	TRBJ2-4	TGTGCCAGCAGTCAAGGGGGGGTGGGCAAAAACATTCAGTACTTC	CASSQGGVGKNIQYF
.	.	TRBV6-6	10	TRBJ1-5	TGTGCCGCGGGGGATCAGCCCCAGCATTTT	CAAGDQPQHF
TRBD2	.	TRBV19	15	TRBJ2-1	TGTGCCAGTAGTATCGGACTAGCGGGGGGGAATGAGCAGTTCTTC	CASSIGLAGGNEQFF
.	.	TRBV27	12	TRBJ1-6	TGTGCCAGCAGTTTGAGAAATTCACCCCTCCACTTT	CASSLRNSPLHF
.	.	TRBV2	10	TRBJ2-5	TGTGCCAGCGCGAAAGAGACCCAGTACTTC	CASAKETQYF
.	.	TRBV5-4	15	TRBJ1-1	TGTGCCAGCAGCTTGGGACAGGTCGCGAACACTGAAGCTTTCTTT	CASSLGQVANTEAFF
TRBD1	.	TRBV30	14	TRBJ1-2	TGTGCCTGGGATCGGGACAGCGAAAACTATGGCTACACCTTC	CAWDRDSENYGYTF
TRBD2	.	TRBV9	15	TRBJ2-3	TGTGCCAGCAGCGTATTTGCGGGAGACACAGATACGCAGTATTTT	CASSVFAGDTDTQYF
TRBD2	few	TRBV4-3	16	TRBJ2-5	TGCGCCAGCAGCCAAGAGGTGGCGGGGGGCCAAGAGACCCAGTACTTC	CASSQEVAGGQETQYF
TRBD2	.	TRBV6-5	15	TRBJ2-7	TGTGCCAGCAGTCGCACTAGCGGGGGACCCTACGAGCAGTACTTC	CASSRTSGGPYEQYF
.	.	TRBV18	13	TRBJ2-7	TGTGCCAGCTCACTCCCCTCTACCCACGAGCAGTACTTC	CASSLPSTHEQYF
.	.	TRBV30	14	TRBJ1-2	TGTGCCTTACAACAGCTTTTCACCAACTATGGCTACACCTTC	CALQQLFTNYGYTF
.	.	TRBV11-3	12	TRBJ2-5	TGTGCCAGCAGTCGAGTACAAGAGACCCAGTACTTC	CASSRVQETQYF
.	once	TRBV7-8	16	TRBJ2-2	TGTGCCAGCAACCAATTGAGGACAGCTCTCACCGGGGAGCTGTTTTTT	CASNQLRTALTGELFF
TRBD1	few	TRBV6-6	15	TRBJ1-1	TGTGCCAGCAGTTACTTCGGACAGGGGGGCACTGAAGCTTTCTTT	CASSYFGQGGTEAFF